These 16 T cell receptor beta chains came from one sample sequenced in a study of CD8 T cells in Susac syndrome. An amount of RNA that ranged from roughly 0.45 to 1 ug was reverse transcribed with random hexamers. TCRdb called the immunoSEQ multiplex PCR reads again in MiXCR, with one record for every CDR3 protein. In the table there are approximately 300,000 distinct CDR3 sequences, approximately 85% of which are singletons. The sequenced material came from CD8+ T cells from PBMCs. These receptors were collected from a human donor with multiple sclerosis.

The rearrangement joins TRBV27 to TRBJ2-1, with D perhaps TRBD2 (5 bases). Germline V gives CDR1 MNHEY, CDR2 SMNVEV (reference sequence). The CDR3 spans 17 residues. Between the trimmed V and J ends, which lost 3 bases and 8 bases, there was a span of 23 bases. CDR3 in amino acids: CASSLTKTIAPLDEQFF. In DNA form, the CDR3 reads TGTGCCAGCAGTTTGACCAAGACTATAGCCCCCCTTGATGAGCAGTTCTTC.

The chain uses TRBV4-3 and TRBJ2-1; a weak D match, TRBD2 (5 bases). Germline V lookup: CDR1 LGHNA, CDR2 YSLEER. The CDR3 spans 15 residues. The V gene lost 4 bases and the J gene lost 4 bases, with 14 bases spanning the gap. This chain's CDR3 is CASSPGSRTYNEQFF. In DNA, the CDR3 is TGCGCCAGCAGCCCCGGGTCCCGGACTTACAATGAGCAGTTCTTC.

The genes are TRBV2 and TRBJ2-7; 7 bases map to TRBD1. Germline V gene sequence: CDR1 SNHLY, CDR2 FYNNEI. With V trimmed by 6 bases and J by 2 bases, 1 base remained unmatched. This CDR3 contains 12 residues. In DNA, the CDR3 is TGTGCCAGCAGGACAGGGCCCTACGAGCAGTACTTC. This sequence encodes CASRTGPYEQYF.

This sequence joins TRBV27 and TRBJ1-5; D ambiguous. Germline values: CDR1 MNHEY, CDR2 SMNVEV (reference sequence). Trimming removed 5 bases at V and 6 bases at J, with 14 bases between. This CDR3 is 14 amino acids long. For the CDR3, the DNA is TGTGCCAGCAGTCCCATGCCCGGGCTTCAGCCCCAGCATTTT. It specifies CASSPMPGLQPQHF.

V usage is TRBV28 and J usage is TRBJ1-1; D remains unclear. This CDR3 region has 15 residues. In germline, CDR1 is MDHEN, CDR2 SYDVKM. V lost 1 base, J lost 5 bases, and 14 bases lay in between. The CDR3 loop reads CASSLSSFPLTEAFF. In nucleotides, the CDR3 is TGTGCCAGCAGTTTATCGAGTTTCCCATTAACTGAAGCTTTCTTT.

The chain links TRBV7-9 to TRBJ1-5; D is perhaps TRBD1 (5 bases). Trimming cost V 5 bases and J 5 bases, with 13 bases left between them. Per germline, CDR1 SEHNR and CDR2 FQNEAQ (reference sequence). The CDR3 is 14 residues long. This CDR3 reads CASSPLLGDQPQHF. The CDR3 DNA reads as TGTGCCAGCAGCCCTCTTCTGGGGGATCAGCCCCAGCATTTT.

The rearrangement joins TRBV11-2 to TRBJ2-1; 7 bases are a match to TRBD1. Germline V gene lookup returns CDR1 SGHAT and CDR2 FQNNGV. With 6 bases clipped from V and 2 bases from J, the junction kept 16 bases outside the gene matches. The CDR3 totals 18 residues. As DNA, the CDR3 is TGTGCCAGCAGTTTTTACCAAACAAGGGACAGTCCCTACAATGAGCAGTTCTTC. Translating gives CASSFYQTRDSPYNEQFF.

The rearrangement joins TRBV24-1 to TRBJ2-7; D unresolved. The V gene's germline CDR1 is KGHDR and CDR2 SFDVKD. V dropped 9 bases and J dropped 1 base, with 15 bases sitting between them. The CDR3 runs to 14 residues. The CDR3 coding sequence is TGTGCCACCTCGGGCGCAGGAGCTTCCTACGAGCAGTACTTC. Translating it yields CATSGAGASYEQYF.

The rearrangement uses TRBV5-8 and TRBJ2-5; no reliable D call. Germline V lookup: CDR1 SGHTS, CDR2 YDEGEE. The CDR3 contains 15 residues. V lost 7 bases and J lost 4, with 20 bases in between. The CDR3 here is CASDKHPPEGETQYF. CDR3 DNA sequence: TGTGCCAGCGATAAACACCCACCAGAAGGAGAGACCCAGTACTTC. Filled out from reference TRBV5-8 and TRBJ2-5, the complete variable domain reads EAGVTQSPTHLIKTRGQQATLRCSPISGHTSVYWYQQALGLGLQFLLWYDEGEERNRGNFPPRFSGRQFPNYSSELNVNALELEDSALYLCASDKHPPEGETQYFGPGTRLLVL.

This chain connects TRBV27 to TRBJ2-7, with 7 bases that match TRBD1. The CDR3 covers 15 residues. V shed 2 bases and J 6 bases; nucleotides not matched to a gene: 10. CDR1 MNHEY and CDR2 SMNVEV come from the germline V gene (reference sequence). The CDR3 DNA is TGTGCCAGCAGTTTAGTCGCAGGGGGTTACCTCGAGCAGTACTTC. This encodes CASSLVAGGYLEQYF.

The rearrangement uses TRBV4-3 and TRBJ1-5; D might be TRBD1 (6 bases). The CDR3 consists of 15 residues. Germline V gene sequence: CDR1 LGHNA, CDR2 YSLEER. The ends were cut back, 1 base at V and 4 bases at J, with 11 bases in the middle. Here the CDR3 reads CASSQVQGRNQPQHF. In DNA, the CDR3 is TGCGCCAGCAGCCAAGTGCAGGGGAGAAATCAGCCCCAGCATTTT.

This clonotype was counted a single time. The rearrangement links TRBV11-2 to TRBJ2-1, with TRBD1 matching over 8 bases. Germline CDR1 SGHAT, CDR2 FQNNGV. V lost 3 bases and J lost 2; bases outside the gene matches: 9. The CDR3 is 17 residues long. The CDR3 protein is CASSFFRGTGPYNEQFF. The DNA of the CDR3 is TGTGCCAGCAGCTTCTTCCGCGGGACAGGTCCCTACAATGAGCAGTTCTTC.

CDR3 region: CASSEDREKSNEKLFF. Here the CDR3 DNA reads TGTGCCAGCAGTGAGGACAGGGAGAAGTCCAATGAAAAACTGTTTTTT. The chain has TRBV9 and TRBJ1-4; 8 bases are a match to TRBD1. CDR3 length: 16 residues. Germline assignment: CDR1 SGDLS and CDR2 YYNGEE. The trim removed 5 bases at V and 5 bases at J, leaving 11 bases unmatched. Supplemented by reference TRBV9 and TRBJ1-4, the full variable domain reads DSGVTQTPKHLITATGQRVTLRCSPRSGDLSVYWYQQSLDQGLQFLIQYYNGEERAKGNILERFSAQQFPDLHSELNLSSLELGDSALYFCASSEDREKSNEKLFFGSGTQLSVL.

The chain is built from TRBV28 and TRBJ1-2, with D unresolved. Germline V gene sequence: CDR1 MDHEN, CDR2 SYDVKM. The CDR3 covers 14 residues. The ends were cut back, 3 bases at V and 2 bases at J, with 10 bases in the middle. CDR3 DNA sequence: TGTGCCAGCAGTTTTGGGTTTCTGAACTATGGCTACACCTTC. This encodes CASSFGFLNYGYTF.

V is TRBV28 and J is TRBJ1-4, with D hard to call. The CDR3 has 14 residues. Between the trimmed V and J ends, which lost 3 bases and 4 bases, there was a span of 9 bases. CDR1 and CDR2 (germline): MDHEN, SYDVKM. CDR3 sequence: CASSFVRFNEKLFF. Written as DNA, the CDR3 is TGTGCCAGCAGTTTCGTTAGGTTTAATGAAAAACTGTTTTTT.

The chain recombines TRBV7-8 with TRBJ1-1; tentatively, D is TRBD1 (5 bases). Germline V gives CDR1 SGHVS, CDR2 FQNEAQ. The V end was cut by 5 bases, the J end by 5 bases, with 15 bases between. The CDR3 contains 14 residues. The CDR3, as DNA: TGTGCCAGCAGCGACCTCCTACGGGGGACTGAAGCTTTCTTT. As protein: CASSDLLRGTEAFF.